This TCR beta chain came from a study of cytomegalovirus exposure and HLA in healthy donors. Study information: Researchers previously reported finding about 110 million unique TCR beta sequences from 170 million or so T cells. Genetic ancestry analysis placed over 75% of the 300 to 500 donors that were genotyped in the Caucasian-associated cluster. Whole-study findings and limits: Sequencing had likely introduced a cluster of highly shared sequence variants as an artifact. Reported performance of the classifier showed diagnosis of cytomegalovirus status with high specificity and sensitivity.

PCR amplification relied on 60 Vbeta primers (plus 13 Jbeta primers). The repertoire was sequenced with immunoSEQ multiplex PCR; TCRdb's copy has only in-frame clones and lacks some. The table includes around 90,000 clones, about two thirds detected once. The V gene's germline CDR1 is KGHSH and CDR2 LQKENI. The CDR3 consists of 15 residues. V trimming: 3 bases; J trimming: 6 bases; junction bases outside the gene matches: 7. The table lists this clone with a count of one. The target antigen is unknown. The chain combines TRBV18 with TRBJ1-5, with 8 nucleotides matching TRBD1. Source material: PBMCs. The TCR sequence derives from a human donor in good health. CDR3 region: CASSPLQGEGQPQHF. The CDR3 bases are TGTGCCAGCTCACCGCTACAGGGGGAAGGTCAGCCCCAGCATTTT.